The 25 T cell receptor beta chains given below trace back to one sample, sequenced in a study of blood T cell repertoires in COVID-19. The method was immunoSEQ multiplex PCR; TCRdb's version includes in-frame clones alone and lacks a portion of them. The profile covers 250,000 to 300,000 clones, with about nine tenths appearing a single time and about 10% taken by the ten largest. The sample comprised peripheral blood. The receptors here all came from a woman younger than 45 with COVID-19, enrolled during active disease.

The chain joins TRBV28 to TRBJ2-5; TRBD1 matches 7 bases. The junction had 17 bases not matched to a gene; V was cut back by 6 bases and J by 7 bases. CDR3 length equals 16 residues. The germline V gene encodes CDR1 MDHEN and CDR2 SYDVKM. The CDR3 reads CASSLPGQHESGTQYF. CDR3 in DNA: TGTGCCAGCAGCCTGCCGGGACAGCATGAGTCGGGGACCCAGTACTTC.

This rearrangement joins TRBV2 to TRBJ1-5; TRBD1 matches 8 bases. The trim removed 7 bases at V and 6 bases at J, leaving 11 bases unmatched. The CDR3 extends over 15 amino acids. Germline values: CDR1 SNHLY, CDR2 FYNNEI. The CDR3 region has the DNA TGTGCCAGCAACAGAGACAGGGGAACCGGTCAGCCCCAGCATTTT. Its protein product is CASNRDRGTGQPQHF.

The chain links TRBV30 to TRBJ1-6, with unresolved D. The germline V gene has CDR1 GTSNPN and CDR2 SVGIG (reference sequence). Trimming stripped 1 base from V and 7 bases from J, with 14 bases between. This CDR3 spans 15 amino acids. The CDR3 nucleotides are TGTGCCTGGAGTGGCCTCGCAGAACAAAATTCACCCCTCCACTTT. Residues: CAWSGLAEQNSPLHF.

This clone was counted once. The V gene is TRBV7-3, the J gene TRBJ2-2; D may be TRBD1 (5 bases). The germline V gene encodes CDR1 SGHTA and CDR2 FQGTGA. Trimming pared 5 bases from V and 1 base from J, leaving 11 bases between. The CDR3 length is 15 residues. CDR3 region: CASSPTDKNTGELFF. The CDR3 nucleotides read TGTGCCAGCAGCCCTACGGACAAGAACACCGGGGAGCTGTTTTTT.

The chain has TRBV5-1 and TRBJ2-1, with D unclear. Germline V gene sequence: CDR1 SGHRS, CDR2 YFSETQ. The CDR3 runs 13 residues. V was trimmed by 4 bases and J by 0 bases, leaving 5 bases between them. The CDR3, as DNA: TGCGCCAGCAGCCCGAGCTCCTACAATGAGCAGTTCTTC. Translating gives CASSPSSYNEQFF.

A note on this clone: The same CDR3 is also encoded by other DNA sequences in this sample. This chain uses TRBV4-1 with TRBJ2-2, with 8 bases fitting TRBD1. Per the germline V gene, CDR1 is MGHRA and CDR2 is YSYEKL. V lost 1 base, J lost 4 bases, and 2 bases stayed unmatched. This CDR3 has 15 residues. The CDR3 is CASSQGTGSTGELFF. The CDR3 nucleotides are TGCGCCAGCAGCCAAGGGACAGGGAGCACCGGGGAGCTGTTTTTT.

The chain links TRBV4-3 to TRBJ2-1; TRBD2 is a possible D gene (6 bases). The CDR3 runs to 15 residues. Deletions cut 5 bases from V and 8 bases from J, with 19 bases between. Germline V gene data show CDR1 as LGHNA and CDR2 as YSLEER. The DNA for the CDR3 is TGCGCCAGCAGCTCCCGACTAGTCCCCGTGGATGAGCAGTTCTTC. Translating it yields CASSSRLVPVDEQFF.

V and J are TRBV6-5 and TRBJ2-3; D is ambiguous. The V gene's germline CDR1 is MNHEY and CDR2 SVGAGI. The CDR3 is made up of 12 amino acids. Trimming removed 6 bases from V and 4 bases from J, with 8 bases in between. The chain's CDR3 is CASSNTADTQYF. In nucleotides, the CDR3 is TGTGCCAGCAGCAACACCGCAGATACGCAGTATTTT.

The chain links TRBV5-5 to TRBJ2-7; D might be TRBD2 (5 bases). Per germline, CDR1 SGHKS and CDR2 YYEKEE (reference sequence). The CDR3 contains 14 residues. V was cut by 2 bases and J by 3 bases, with 12 bases left in between. CDR3 in amino acids: CASSFQVGSYEQYF. The CDR3 bases are TGTGCCAGCAGCTTCCAGGTGGGGAGCTACGAGCAGTACTTC.

The chain employs TRBV7-9 and TRBJ1-2; D gene unclear. From germline, CDR1 is SEHNR and CDR2 FQNEAQ (reference sequence). Trimming pared 4 bases from V and 0 bases from J, leaving 9 bases between. This CDR3 is 14 amino acids long. In DNA form, the CDR3 reads TGTGCCAGCAGCTCCCAGTCAGCTAACTATGGCTACACCTTC. It translates to CASSSQSANYGYTF.

The chain has TRBV2 and TRBJ2-7; D not certain. The germline V gene encodes CDR1 SNHLY and CDR2 FYNNEI. Trimming took off 6 bases at V and 0 bases at J, with 21 bases between the two ends. This CDR3 spans 17 amino acids. Here the CDR3 DNA reads TGTGCCAGCAGCGAATCCTTTATAACAGTGAGCTCCTACGAGCAGTACTTC. Translated: CASSESFITVSSYEQYF.

This clone was picked up one time. J is TRBJ2-5 and V is TRBV2, with 7 bases fitting TRBD2. The CDR3 consists of 16 residues. V lost 0 bases to trimming and J lost 5 bases; unmatched junction nucleotides: 9. The germline CDR1 and CDR2 sequences are SNHLY and FYNNEI. The CDR3: CASSEALGRARETQYF. DNA for the CDR3: TGTGCCAGCAGTGAAGCGCTGGGGAGGGCGAGGGAGACCCAGTACTTC.

This chain uses TRBV5-5 with TRBJ1-1; D might be TRBD1 (5 bases). The V gene's germline CDR1 is SGHKS and CDR2 YYEKEE (reference sequence). Trimming removed 6 bases at V and 6 bases at J, with 15 bases between. The CDR3 extends over 13 amino acids. The CDR3 region has the DNA TGTGCCAGCAACCAACAGGTCCAGGCTGAAGCTTTCTTT. Translating it yields CASNQQVQAEAFF.

This rearrangement joins TRBV5-1 to TRBJ2-3; TRBD2 matches at 10 bases. The CDR3 consists of 19 residues. Germline V gene sequence: CDR1 SGHRS, CDR2 YFSETQ. V lost 0 bases, J lost 1 base, and 11 bases stayed unmatched. CDR3 residues: CASSLGLAGHRSRTDTQYF. The CDR3 coding sequence is TGCGCCAGCAGCTTGGGACTAGCGGGTCACCGTTCTCGCACAGATACGCAGTATTTT. The entire variable domain, with the rest obtained from reference TRBV5-1 and TRBJ2-3, is as follows: KAGVTQTPRYLIKTRGQQVTLSCSPISGHRSVSWYQQTPGQGLQFLFEYFSETQRNKGNFPGRFSGRQFSNSRSEMNVSTLELGDSALYLCASSLGLAGHRSRTDTQYFGPGTRLTVL.

This sequence joins TRBV12-3 or TRBV12-4 and TRBJ2-1; 9 bases match TRBD2. This CDR3 comprises 13 residues. With V trimmed by 6 bases and J by 10 bases, 7 bases remained unmatched. CDR3 sequence reads: CASRPGLASEQFF. The CDR3 region has the DNA TGTGCCAGCAGACCGGGACTAGCAAGCGAGCAGTTCTTC.

This chain uses TRBV7-3 with TRBJ2-3, with D uncertain. The germline gives CDR1 SGHTA, CDR2 FQGTGA. The CDR3 loop spans 15 amino acids. V lost 1 base to trimming and J lost 2 bases, with 10 bases between them. The CDR3 coding sequence is TGTGCCAGCAGCTTAATAGGTAGCCCCACAGATACGCAGTATTTT. It encodes CASSLIGSPTDTQYF.

The chain couples TRBV6-5 to TRBJ2-7; maybe TRBD1 (6 bases). The germline V gene encodes CDR1 MNHEY and CDR2 SVGAGI. Deletions cut 6 bases from V and 1 base from J, with 7 bases between. CDR3 length: 12 residues. The CDR3 sequence is CASRGQSYEQYF. The CDR3 bases are TGTGCCAGCAGAGGACAGTCCTACGAGCAGTACTTC.

The gene calls are TRBV4-3 and TRBJ2-1; 13 nucleotides agree with TRBD2. Germline V gene sequence: CDR1 LGHNA, CDR2 YSLEER. This CDR3 spans 17 amino acids. The J segment lost 3 bases and the V segment lost 2 bases, leaving 4 bases of the junction unmatched. CDR3 region: CASSQSRLAGGYNEQFF. The CDR3 DNA reads TGCGCCAGCAGCCAAAGCCGACTAGCGGGAGGCTACAATGAGCAGTTCTTC.

This chain links TRBV5-5 with TRBJ1-6; 7 bases align to TRBD1. V trimming: 3 bases; J trimming: 7 bases; junction bases outside the gene matches: 7. The CDR3 length is 15 residues. Germline lookup yields CDR1 SGHKS and CDR2 YYEKEE (reference sequence). This CDR3 is CASSYLTGKNSPLHF. In DNA, the CDR3 is TGTGCCAGCAGCTATCTGACAGGGAAAAATTCACCCCTCCACTTT.

The rearrangement links TRBV5-1 to TRBJ2-3, with 7 bases matching TRBD1. The CDR3 length is 14 residues. Germline V gene sequence: CDR1 SGHRS, CDR2 YFSETQ. V gave up 2 bases and J gave up 3 bases; unmatched junction bases: 3. CDR3 nucleotide sequence: TGCGCCAGCAGCTTCCAGACAGGGACAGATACGCAGTATTTT. Protein sequence: CASSFQTGTDTQYF.

A remark on this clone: The junction does not match germline at one end; this may be a read error. The chain links TRBV18 to TRBJ1-6; weak D call: TRBD1 (5 bases). This CDR3 is 14 amino acids long. Germline V gene data show CDR1 as KGHSH and CDR2 as LQKENI. This CDR3 is CASSQGSYNSPLHF. The CDR3 region has the DNA TGTGCCAGCTCTCAGGGAAGCTATAATTCACCCCTCCATTTT.

CDR3 in amino acids: CASSLSGGEQYF. In nucleotides, the CDR3 is TGTGCCAGCAGCTTGTCGGGGGGCGAGCAGTACTTC. The chain uses TRBV11-2 and TRBJ2-7; 7 positions match TRBD2. Germline V gene data show CDR1 as SGHAT and CDR2 as FQNNGV. The CDR3 is 12 amino acids. The trim removed 3 bases at V and 6 bases at J, leaving 2 bases unmatched.

This chain links TRBV5-1 with TRBJ2-3; D is ambiguous. Looked up from germline, CDR1 is SGHRS and CDR2 is YFSETQ. V was clipped by 1 base and J by 4 bases, with 4 bases between them. The CDR3 totals 12 residues. DNA of the CDR3: TGCGCCAGCAGCTTGCGGGCAGATACGCAGTATTTT. Amino acid sequence: CASSLRADTQYF.

This clone was observed once. This chain connects TRBV3-1 (or the pseudogene TRBV3-2) to TRBJ1-3, with D unclear. Looked up from germline, CDR1 is LGHDT and CDR2 is YNNKEL (reference sequence). The CDR3 is made up of 14 amino acids. V was pared by 4 bases and J by 5 bases, with 12 bases between. The CDR3 DNA sequence: TGTGCCAGCAGCCCACACGAAAATAGAAACACCATATATTTT. This sequence encodes CASSPHENRNTIYF.

This sequence joins TRBV28 and TRBJ2-7, with D possibly matching TRBD1 (6 bases). The CDR3 is made up of 13 amino acids. Germline CDR1 MDHEN, CDR2 SYDVKM. Trimming removed 5 bases from V and 9 bases from J, with 17 bases in between. The CDR3 reads CASSTPGQGTQYF. In nucleotides, the CDR3 is TGTGCCAGCAGTACCCCCGGGCAGGGGACGCAGTACTTC.